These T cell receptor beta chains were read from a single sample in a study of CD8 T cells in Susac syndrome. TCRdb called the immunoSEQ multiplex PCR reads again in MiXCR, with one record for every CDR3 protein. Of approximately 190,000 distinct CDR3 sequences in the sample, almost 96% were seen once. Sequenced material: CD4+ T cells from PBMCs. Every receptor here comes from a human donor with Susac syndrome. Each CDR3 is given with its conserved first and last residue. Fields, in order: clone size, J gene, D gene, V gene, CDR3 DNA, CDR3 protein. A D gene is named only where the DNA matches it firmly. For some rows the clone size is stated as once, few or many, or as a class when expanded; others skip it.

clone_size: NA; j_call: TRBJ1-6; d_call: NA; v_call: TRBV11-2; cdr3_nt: TGTGCCAGCAGCCCCCGGGACCCAGGGGCTTCACCCCTCCACTTT; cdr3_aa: CASSPRDPGASPLHF
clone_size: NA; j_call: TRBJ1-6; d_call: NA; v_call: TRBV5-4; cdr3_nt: TGTGCCAGCAGCTTGGATACGGGCCGGGGTTCACCCCTCCACTTT; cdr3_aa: CASSLDTGRGSPLHF
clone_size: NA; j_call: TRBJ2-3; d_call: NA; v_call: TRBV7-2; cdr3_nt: TGTGCCAGCAGCTTTAGCCGGCTAGACACAGATACGCAGTATTTT; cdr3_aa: CASSFSRLDTDTQYF
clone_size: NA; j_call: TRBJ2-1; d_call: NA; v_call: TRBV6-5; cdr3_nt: TGTGCCAGCAGACCGACAGCCAGCTCCTACAATGAGCAGTTCTTC; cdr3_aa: CASRPTASSYNEQFF
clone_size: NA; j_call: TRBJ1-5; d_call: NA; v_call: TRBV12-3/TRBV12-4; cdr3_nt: TGTGCCAGCAGCCTGGGGGGGTTAAGGACTCAGCCCCAGCATTTT; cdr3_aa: CASSLGGLRTQPQHF
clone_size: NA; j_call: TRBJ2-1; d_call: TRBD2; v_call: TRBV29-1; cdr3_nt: TGCAGCGTTCAAGGGACTAGTACCTCCTACAATGAGCAGTTCTTC; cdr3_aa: CSVQGTSTSYNEQFF
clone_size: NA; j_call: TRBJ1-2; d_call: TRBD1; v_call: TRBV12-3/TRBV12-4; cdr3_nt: TGTGCCAGCAGCACAGATGGGACAGGGTATGGCTACACCTTC; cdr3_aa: CASSTDGTGYGYTF
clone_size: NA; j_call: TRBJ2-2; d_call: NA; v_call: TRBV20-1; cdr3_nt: TGCAGTGCTAGAGATACGGGGACTTCGAACACCGGGGAGCTGTTTTTT; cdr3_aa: CSARDTGTSNTGELFF
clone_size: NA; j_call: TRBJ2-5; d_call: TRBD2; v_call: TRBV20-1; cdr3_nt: TGCAGCGGAAGCGGGGGTCGCGGGGTTGAGACCCAGTACTTC; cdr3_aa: CSGSGGRGVETQYF
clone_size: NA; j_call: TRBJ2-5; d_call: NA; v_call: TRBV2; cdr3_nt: TGTGCCAGCAATAAGATTAACCAGGCCCAGTACTTC; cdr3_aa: CASNKINQAQYF
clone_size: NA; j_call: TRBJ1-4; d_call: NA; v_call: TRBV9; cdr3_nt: TGTGCCAGCAACCCTAGTGGGACTAATGAAAAACTGTTTTTT; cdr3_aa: CASNPSGTNEKLFF
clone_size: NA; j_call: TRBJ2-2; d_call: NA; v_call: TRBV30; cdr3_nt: TGTGCCTGGAGTGCAGCACGGAACACCGGGGAGCTGTTTTTT; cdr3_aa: CAWSAARNTGELFF
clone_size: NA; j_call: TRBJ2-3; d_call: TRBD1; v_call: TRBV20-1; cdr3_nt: TGCAGTGGCACTGGAGGGGGACAGGGTCGAGATACGCAGTATTTT; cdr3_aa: CSGTGGGQGRDTQYF
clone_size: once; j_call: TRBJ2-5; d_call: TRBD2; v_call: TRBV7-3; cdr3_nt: TGTGCCAGCAGCCCCGGGACTAGATTACACCAAGAGACCCAGTACTTC; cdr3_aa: CASSPGTRLHQETQYF
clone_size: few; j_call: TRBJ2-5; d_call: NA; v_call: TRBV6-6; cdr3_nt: TGTGCCAGCAGTCTCGGGGCAGCGCAAGAGACCCAGTACTTC; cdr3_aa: CASSLGAAQETQYF
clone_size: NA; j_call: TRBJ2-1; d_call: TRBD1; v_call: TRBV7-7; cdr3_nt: TGTGCCAGCAGCCCGAGGACAGGGGGCGATGAGCAGTTCTTC; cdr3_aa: CASSPRTGGDEQFF
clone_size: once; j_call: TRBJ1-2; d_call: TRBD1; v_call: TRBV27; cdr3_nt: TGTGCCAGCAGTTTAACCGGGACAGGGGGTGGCTACACCTTC; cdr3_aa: CASSLTGTGGGYTF
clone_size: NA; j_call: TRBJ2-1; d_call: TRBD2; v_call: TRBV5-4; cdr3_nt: TGTGCCAGCAATCCCGGGACTAGCGATGAGCAGTTCTTC; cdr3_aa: CASNPGTSDEQFF
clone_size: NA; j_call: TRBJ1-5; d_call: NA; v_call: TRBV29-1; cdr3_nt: TGCAGCGTTGAGACGGGGAGCAATCAGCCCCAGCATTTT; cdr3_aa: CSVETGSNQPQHF
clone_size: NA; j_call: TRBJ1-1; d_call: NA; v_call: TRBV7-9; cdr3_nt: TGTGCCAGCAGCCCGCATGCGGGCGTAGGGATGAACACTGAAGCTTTCTTT; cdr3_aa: CASSPHAGVGMNTEAFF
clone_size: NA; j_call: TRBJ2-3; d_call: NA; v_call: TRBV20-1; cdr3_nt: TGCAGTGCTAGTAGGTGGGGGGGCGCTAACACAGATACGCAGTATTTT; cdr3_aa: CSASRWGGANTDTQYF
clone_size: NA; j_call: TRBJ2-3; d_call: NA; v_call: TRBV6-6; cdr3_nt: TGTGCCAGCACCCGGGACAGCACAGATACGCAGTATTTT; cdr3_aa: CASTRDSTDTQYF
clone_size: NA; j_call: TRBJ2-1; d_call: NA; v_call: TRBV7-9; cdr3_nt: TGTGCCAGCAGCTTCAGCAGAACTTCCTACAATGAGCAGTTCTTC; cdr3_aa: CASSFSRTSYNEQFF
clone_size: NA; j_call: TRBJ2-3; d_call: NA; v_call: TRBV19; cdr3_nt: TGTGCCAGTAGCCTCTCCCTCTTAGAGGAAAGCACAGATACGCAGTATTTT; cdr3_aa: CASSLSLLEESTDTQYF
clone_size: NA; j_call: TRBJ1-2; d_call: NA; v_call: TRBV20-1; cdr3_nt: TGCAGTGCTCAACGGGGACGGACAGCGACCTTC; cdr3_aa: CSAQRGRTATF
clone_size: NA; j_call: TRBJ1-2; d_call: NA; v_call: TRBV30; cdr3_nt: TGTGCCTGGAGTGTAGGAGGAGTTCGGGGTGGCTACACCTTC; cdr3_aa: CAWSVGGVRGGYTF
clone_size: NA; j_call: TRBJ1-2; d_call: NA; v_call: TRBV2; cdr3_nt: TGTGCCAGCAGGGAAGGGTATGGCTACACCTTC; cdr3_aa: CASREGYGYTF
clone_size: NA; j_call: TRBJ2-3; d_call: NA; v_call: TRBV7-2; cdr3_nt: TGTGCCAGCAGCTCAGGGTATTCATCAGATACGCAGTATTTT; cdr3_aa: CASSSGYSSDTQYF
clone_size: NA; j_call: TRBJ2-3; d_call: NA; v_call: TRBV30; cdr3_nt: TGTGCCTGGAGTGTCGGCTACGCTGGAGATACGCAGTATTTT; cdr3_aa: CAWSVGYAGDTQYF
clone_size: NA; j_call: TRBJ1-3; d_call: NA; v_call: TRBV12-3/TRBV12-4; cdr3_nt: TGTGCCAGCAGTTTTGGGGGATCTGGAAACACCATATATTTT; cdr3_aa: CASSFGGSGNTIYF
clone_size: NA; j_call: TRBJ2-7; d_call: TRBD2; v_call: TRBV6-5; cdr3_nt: TGTGCCAGCAGGTCCAGCGGGGGGGCATACGAGCAGTACTTC; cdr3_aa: CASRSSGGAYEQYF